Below are 14 T cell receptor beta chains sequenced from a single sample in a study of blood T cell repertoires in COVID-19. TCRdb keeps only in-frame clones here, not all; method: immunoSEQ multiplex PCR. The sample carries about 180,000 clones, about nine tenths recorded once. Material: PBMCs or T cells enriched from blood (not recorded which). The receptor set was obtained from a woman between 18 and 29 years old who had recovered from COVID-19.

This sequence joins TRBV28 and TRBJ2-1; TRBD2 might be the D (6 bases). This CDR3 is 11 amino acids long. V was cut by 5 bases and J by 15 bases, with 14 bases left in between. Germline CDR1 and CDR2: MDHEN and SYDVKM. The CDR3 DNA reads as TGTGCCAGCAGTAATCGGGACTCGGGGTTCTTC. Amino acids: CASSNRDSGFF.

The rearrangement joins TRBV23-1 to TRBJ1-5; 7 nucleotides align to TRBD1. TRBV23-1 is an open reading frame whose function is uncertain. The V segment lost 4 bases and the J segment 4 bases; nucleotides outside the gene matches: 10. The CDR3 runs 16 residues. CDR3 DNA sequence: TGCGCCAGCAGTCCCTCCCGGGACAGTGAGAATCAGCCCCAGCATTTT. Translating gives CASSPSRDSENQPQHF.

This chain connects TRBV4-1 to TRBJ1-5; D perhaps matches TRBD1 (5 bases). Looked up from germline, CDR1 is MGHRA and CDR2 is YSYEKL. The CDR3 runs to 14 residues. V lost 0 bases and J 7 bases, leaving 10 bases between the germline ends. CDR3 region: CASSQEGDWQPQHF. In nucleotides, the CDR3 is TGCGCCAGCAGCCAAGAGGGGGACTGGCAGCCCCAGCATTTT.

The chain carries TRBV25-1 and TRBJ2-1; D is possibly TRBD1 (6 bases). CDR3 length equals 13 residues. V lost 10 bases and J lost 2, with 12 bases in between. From germline, CDR1 is MGHDK and CDR2 SYGVNS. CDR3 nucleotide sequence: TGTGCCACCGGGACACCAACCTACAATGAGCAGTTCTTC. As protein: CATGTPTYNEQFF.

J is TRBJ2-2 and V is TRBV30; 7 bases agree with TRBD2. The CDR3 sequence is 14 residues long. Germline trimming cut 3 bases from V and 1 base from J; bases unmatched to any gene: 2. Germline values: CDR1 GTSNPN, CDR2 SVGIG (reference sequence). CDR3 sequence (DNA): TGTGCCTGGAGCGCTAGCGGGAACACCGGGGAGCTGTTTTTT. It encodes CAWSASGNTGELFF.

This chain joins TRBV2 and TRBJ1-1; no clear D gene. Germline-derived CDR1 and CDR2 are SNHLY and FYNNEI. V lost 1 base and J 0 bases, leaving 9 bases between the germline ends. CDR3 length: 15 amino acids. CDR3 sequence (DNA): TGTGCCAGCAGTGAAGGGCTGAAAATGAACACTGAAGCTTTCTTT. Translating gives CASSEGLKMNTEAFF.

The chain combines TRBV5-1 with TRBJ2-1; D possibly corresponds to TRBD2 (5 bases). Germline lookup yields CDR1 SGHRS and CDR2 YFSETQ. V gave up 2 bases and J gave up 7 bases, with 10 bases separating them. The CDR3 is 13 amino acids. CDR3 in DNA: TGCGCCAGCAGCTTTGAGGGAGCGAATGAGCAGTTCTTC. Amino acids: CASSFEGANEQFF. The whole variable domain, filled in from reference TRBV5-1 and TRBJ2-1, reads KAGVTQTPRYLIKTRGQQVTLSCSPISGHRSVSWYQQTPGQGLQFLFEYFSETQRNKGNFPGRFSGRQFSNSRSEMNVSTLELGDSALYLCASSFEGANEQFFGPGTRLTVL.

This rearrangement joins TRBV7-2 to TRBJ1-6, with D hard to call. Deletions cut 1 base from V and 7 bases from J, with 11 bases between. The CDR3 loop spans 15 amino acids. Germline V gives CDR1 SGHTA, CDR2 FQGNSA. In nucleotides, the CDR3 is TGTGCCAGCAGCTTAGAAGGGAGCTGGAATTCACCCCTCCACTTT. It is translated as CASSLEGSWNSPLHF.

This chain joins TRBV18 and TRBJ2-1; D uncertain. V was cut by 3 bases and J by 5 bases, with 8 bases left in between. The CDR3 extends over 13 amino acids. CDR1 KGHSH and CDR2 LQKENI come from the germline V gene. The CDR3 region has the DNA TGTGCCAGCTCACCCCACTACGACAATGAGCAGTTCTTC. Protein product: CASSPHYDNEQFF.

This clone was seen only once. J is TRBJ2-1 and V is TRBV5-1; 13 bases are shared with TRBD2. The germline V gene encodes CDR1 SGHRS and CDR2 YFSETQ. The CDR3 totals 16 residues. With V trimmed by 3 bases and J by 8 bases, 8 bases remained unmatched. CDR3 sequence reads: CASSYSLAGGMDEQFF. The CDR3, as DNA: TGCGCCAGCAGCTACTCACTAGCGGGAGGGATGGATGAGCAGTTCTTC. The entire variable domain, with the rest obtained from reference TRBV5-1 and TRBJ2-1, is as follows: KAGVTQTPRYLIKTRGQQVTLSCSPISGHRSVSWYQQTPGQGLQFLFEYFSETQRNKGNFPGRFSGRQFSNSRSEMNVSTLELGDSALYLCASSYSLAGGMDEQFFGPGTRLTVL.

The chain recombines TRBV27 with TRBJ1-2; D might be TRBD1 (6 bases). V was clipped by 5 bases and J by 2 bases, with 9 bases between them. Per germline, CDR1 MNHEY and CDR2 SMNVEV (reference sequence). The CDR3 loop spans 13 amino acids. The CDR3 protein is CASSNTGNYGYTF. In nucleotides, the CDR3 is TGTGCCAGCAGTAATACAGGGAACTATGGCTACACCTTC.

V usage is TRBV21-1 and J usage is TRBJ1-5. TRBV21-1 is described as a pseudogene. The CDR3 is made up of 15 amino acids. This CDR3 is CASSNREHVNQPQHF. DNA for the CDR3: TGTGCCAGCAGCAATCGGGAGCATGTCAATCAGCCCCAGCATTTT.

This clone was seen a handful of times. CDR3 loop: CASSRLAGGDTGELFF. In DNA form, the CDR3 reads TGCGCCAGCTCACGGCTAGCGGGAGGGGACACCGGGGAGCTGTTTTTT. The chain links TRBV5-1 to TRBJ2-2; 12 bases are a match to TRBD2. V dropped 7 bases and J dropped 3; count of bases not matched to a gene: 7. The CDR3 spans 16 residues. Germline values: CDR1 SGHRS, CDR2 YFSETQ.

The genes are TRBV11-2 and TRBJ1-6, with a weak D call TRBD1 (6 bases). Trimming removed 5 bases from V and 8 bases from J, with 16 bases in between. This CDR3 is 15 amino acids long. Germline CDR1 is SGHAT and CDR2 is FQNNGV. The CDR3 here is CASSQGGAGDSPLHF. The DNA for the CDR3 is TGTGCCAGCAGCCAAGGGGGGGCGGGGGATTCACCCCTCCACTTT.